The subject of this entry is one T cell receptor beta chain. Its antigen is unknown. Using immunoSEQ multiplex PCR, the repertoire was profiled, and TCRdb retains in-frame clones only, with some absent. The sample includes hundreds of thousands of clones, about four fifths of them seen just once. Described treatment: around 19 received Ad26.COV2.S at low or high dose, single or two shots; several received placebo; per-sample allocation not given. Sampling was done on day 63 after the first vaccine or placebo injection. In the vaccine, an Ad26 vector expressed the SARS-CoV-2 spike of the Wuhan strain. The CDR3 is made up of 14 amino acids. Unmatched junction bases numbered 7, after V lost 5 bases and J lost 7 bases. Germline V CDR1 and CDR2: LNHNV, YYDKDF (reference sequence). This sample was included in a study of Ad26.COV2.S vaccination and SARS-CoV-2 variants. General observations from the study: Across vaccine and placebo recipients, the breadth of non-spike TCRs was similar. Total T cell responses, in the TCR breadth and depth analyses, may have been underestimated. Reportedly, after vaccination the spike-specific CD8+ and CD4+ T cell responses displayed substantial breadth.

The material was peripheral blood, obtained in a trial of Ad26.COV2.S vaccine versus placebo. This chain uses TRBV15 with TRBJ2-2, with 7 bases aligning to TRBD1. This receptor was identified in a person aged 18 to 59 who received the Ad26.COV2.S COVID-19 vaccine or a placebo. In nucleotides, the CDR3 is TGTGCCACCAGCGACAGGGAATTTAGCGGGGAGCTGTTTTTT. Translated, it gives CATSDREFSGELFF.